These T cell receptor beta chains were read from a single sample in a study of shared clonotypes between healthy human individuals. TCRdb keeps only in-frame clones here, not all; method: immunoSEQ multiplex PCR. This repertoire shows 1,500,000 or so clones, approximately 98.5% found once; its top ten account for roughly 0.35%. The sample comprised naive CD4+ T cells sorted from blood. The receptors stem from a man under 40 in good health. The CDR3 runs from the conserved cysteine through the conserved F or W. Fields, in order: J gene, V gene, clone size, D gene, CDR3 protein, CDR3 DNA. A D gene is named only where the DNA matches it firmly. Rows give clone size only sometimes, using once, few, many, or a class for an expanded clone.

j_call: TRBJ2-7
v_call: TRBV6-6
clone_size: -
d_call: -
cdr3_aa: CASSHGENEQYF
cdr3_nt: TGTGCCAGCAGTCATGGGGAGAACGAGCAGTACTTC

j_call: TRBJ2-1
v_call: TRBV5-8
clone_size: -
d_call: TRBD2
cdr3_aa: CASSSRLAGVIEQFF
cdr3_nt: TGTGCCAGCAGCTCCAGACTAGCGGGAGTTATTGAGCAGTTCTTC

j_call: TRBJ2-2
v_call: TRBV18
clone_size: -
d_call: -
cdr3_aa: CASSPYRGGTGELFF
cdr3_nt: TGTGCCAGCTCACCTTACAGGGGAGGAACCGGGGAGCTGTTTTTT

j_call: TRBJ2-2
v_call: TRBV5-1
clone_size: -
d_call: TRBD1
cdr3_aa: CASSTLLDRGNTGELFF
cdr3_nt: TGCGCCAGCAGCACCCTCCTTGACAGGGGGAACACCGGGGAGCTGTTTTTT

j_call: TRBJ2-7
v_call: TRBV5-6
clone_size: -
d_call: -
cdr3_aa: CASSLGAGDPSTEEYF
cdr3_nt: TGTGCCAGCAGCTTGGGTGCAGGGGATCCGTCGACTGAGGAGTACTTC

j_call: TRBJ2-1
v_call: TRBV5-1
clone_size: once
d_call: TRBD1
cdr3_aa: CASSLNWAQGNNEQFF
cdr3_nt: TGCGCCAGCAGCTTGAACTGGGCACAGGGGAACAATGAGCAGTTCTTC

j_call: TRBJ2-7
v_call: TRBV5-1
clone_size: -
d_call: TRBD1
cdr3_aa: CASRWDRGGYEQYF
cdr3_nt: TGCGCCAGCAGGTGGGACAGGGGAGGGTACGAGCAGTACTTC

j_call: TRBJ2-2
v_call: TRBV7-9
clone_size: -
d_call: TRBD2
cdr3_aa: CASSLPSGSHGELFF
cdr3_nt: TGTGCCAGCAGCTTGCCTAGCGGGAGTCACGGGGAGCTGTTTTTT

j_call: TRBJ2-5
v_call: TRBV5-4
clone_size: -
d_call: -
cdr3_aa: CASSLDRETQYF
cdr3_nt: TGTGCCAGCAGCTTGGACCGGGAGACCCAGTACTTC

j_call: TRBJ2-6
v_call: TRBV5-1
clone_size: -
d_call: TRBD1
cdr3_aa: CASSLGGTEVGANVLTF
cdr3_nt: TGCGCCAGCAGCTTGGGTGGGACAGAGGTCGGGGCCAACGTCCTGACTTTC

j_call: TRBJ2-5
v_call: TRBV10-2
clone_size: -
d_call: TRBD1
cdr3_aa: CASSASDRTGSQYF
cdr3_nt: TGCGCCAGCAGTGCCTCGGACAGGACCGGGTCCCAGTACTTC

j_call: TRBJ1-5
v_call: TRBV7-7
clone_size: -
d_call: -
cdr3_aa: CASSPTPQHF
cdr3_nt: TGTGCTAGCAGCCCAACTCCCCAGCATTTT

j_call: TRBJ2-7
v_call: TRBV7-9
clone_size: -
d_call: TRBD1
cdr3_aa: CASSLGDRGPYEQYF
cdr3_nt: TGTGCCAGCAGCTTAGGGGACAGGGGACCCTACGAGCAGTACTTC